This T cell receptor beta chain was obtained from a study of blood T cell repertoires in COVID-19. Sequencing used immunoSEQ multiplex PCR; TCRdb keeps in-frame clones, though not all of them. The data contain under 350,000 clones, roughly 91% of them singletons. The V gene's germline CDR1 is SGHTA and CDR2 FQGNSA. There are 12 residues in the CDR3. V lost 5 bases to trimming and J lost 3 bases, with 8 bases between them. This receptor was identified in a man aged 35 to 55 with acute or convalescent COVID-19. What was sequenced was peripheral blood. This sequence joins TRBV7-2 and TRBJ2-7; D may be TRBD1 (6 bases). The CDR3 loop is CASSRDIYEQYF. Written as DNA, the CDR3 is TGTGCCAGCAGCCGGGACATCTACGAGCAGTACTTC.